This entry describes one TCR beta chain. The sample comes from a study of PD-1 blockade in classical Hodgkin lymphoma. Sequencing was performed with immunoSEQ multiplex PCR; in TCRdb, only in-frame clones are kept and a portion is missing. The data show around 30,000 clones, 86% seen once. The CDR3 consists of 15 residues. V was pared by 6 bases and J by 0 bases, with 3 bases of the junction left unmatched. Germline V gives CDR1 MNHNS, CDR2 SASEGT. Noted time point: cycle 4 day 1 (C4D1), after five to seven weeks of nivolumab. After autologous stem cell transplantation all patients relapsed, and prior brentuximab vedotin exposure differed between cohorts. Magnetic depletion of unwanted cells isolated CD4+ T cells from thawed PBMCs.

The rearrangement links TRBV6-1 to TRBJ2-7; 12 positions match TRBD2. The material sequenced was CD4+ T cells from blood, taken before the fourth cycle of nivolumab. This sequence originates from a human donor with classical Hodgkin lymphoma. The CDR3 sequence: CASSQLAGGSYEQYF. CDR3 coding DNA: TGTGCCAGCAGCCAACTAGCGGGAGGCTCCTACGAGCAGTACTTC.